A single sample is the source of the 25 T cell receptor beta chains below, sequenced in a study of blood T cell repertoires in COVID-19. Data came from immunoSEQ multiplex PCR; TCRdb stores just in-frame clones and leaves some out. The sample yields some 150,000 clones, 84% seen once. Material for sequencing was peripheral blood. All receptors derive from a human donor in a cohort sampled during active COVID-19.

Concerning this clone itself: This same CDR3 is encoded by further DNA sequences in the sample. The chain links TRBV18 to TRBJ1-2, with 7 bases identical to TRBD1. The CDR3 is 13 amino acids. V was clipped by 4 bases and J by 5 bases; unmatched bases: 4. CDR1 and CDR2 (germline): KGHSH, LQKENI. In DNA, the CDR3 is TGTGCCAGCTCACTAGACAGGGATTATGGCTACACCTTC. It specifies CASSLDRDYGYTF.

The chain combines TRBV6-1 with TRBJ1-2, with 7 bases identical to TRBD1. With 5 bases clipped from V and 7 bases from J, the junction kept 10 bases outside the gene matches. Germline CDR1 is MNHNS and CDR2 is SASEGT. There are 14 residues in the CDR3. CDR3 in DNA: TGTGCCAGCAGTTCCGGACAGGATATAACTGGCTACACCTTC. This sequence encodes CASSSGQDITGYTF.

The chain is built from TRBV7-2 and TRBJ1-3, with TRBD1 as a possible D gene (5 bases). Germline V lookup: CDR1 SGHTA, CDR2 FQGNSA. The CDR3 runs 16 residues. The V and J ends lost 1 base and 2 bases respectively, with 12 bases between them. The CDR3: CASSLGRQGTGNTIYF. The DNA of the CDR3 is TGTGCCAGCAGCTTAGGGCGGCAGGGCACTGGAAACACCATATATTTT. Full variable domain (missing parts from reference TRBV7-2 and TRBJ1-3): GAGVSQSPSNKVTEKGKDVELRCDPISGHTALYWYRQSLGQGLEFLIYFQGNSAPDKSGLPSDRFSAERTGGSVSTLTIQRTQQEDSAVYLCASSLGRQGTGNTIYFGEGSWLTVV.

This rearrangement joins TRBV6-5 to TRBJ2-1, with 9 bases that match TRBD1. The length of the CDR3 is 13 residues. Germline CDR1 is MNHEY and CDR2 is SVGAGI. J gave up 7 bases and V 6 bases, and 4 bases lay outside the gene matches. The CDR3 loop is CASRKTGGNEQFF. The CDR3 nucleotides are TGTGCCAGCAGAAAGACAGGGGGTAATGAGCAGTTCTTC.

The chain carries TRBV29-1 and TRBJ1-2, with a tentative D call TRBD1 (5 bases). Germline lookup yields CDR1 SQVTM and CDR2 ANQGSEA. V lost 1 base, J lost 3 bases, and 18 bases lay in between. The CDR3 totals 16 residues. This CDR3 reads CSVEVPRQGGHYGYTF. CDR3 sequence (DNA): TGCAGCGTTGAAGTCCCCCGGCAGGGAGGACACTATGGCTACACCTTC.

CDR3 in amino acids: CASSLARGGYTEAFF. CDR3 in DNA: TGTGCCAGCAGCTTAGCTAGGGGGGGTTACACTGAAGCTTTCTTT. The rearrangement joins TRBV7-9 to TRBJ1-1, with D possibly being TRBD1 (6 bases). CDR1 and CDR2 (germline): SEHNR, FQNEAQ (reference sequence). The ends were cut back, 0 bases at V and 3 bases at J, with 11 bases in the middle. The CDR3 loop spans 15 amino acids.

This sequence joins TRBV7-3 and TRBJ2-3; a weak D match, TRBD2 (6 bases). Germline lookup yields CDR1 SGHTA and CDR2 FQGTGA. Trimming took 0 bases from V and 5 from J, leaving 12 bases between them. CDR3 length equals 15 residues. The CDR3 protein is CASSLTGTLGDTQYF. In nucleotides, the CDR3 is TGTGCCAGCAGCTTAACCGGGACTCTCGGAGATACGCAGTATTTT.

The sample holds one count of this clone. V gene TRBV10-3 combines with J gene TRBJ1-5; TRBD1 might be the D (6 bases). This CDR3 comprises 13 residues. Looked up from germline, CDR1 is ENHRY and CDR2 is SYGVKD. V lost 11 bases and J lost 3, with 14 bases in between. CDR3 bases: TGTGCCGCCTGTTGGGGGCCCAATCAGCCCCAGCATTTT. It is translated as CAACWGPNQPQHF.

This sequence joins TRBV6-2 or TRBV6-3 and TRBJ2-5; D may be TRBD1 (5 bases). Germline V gene lookup returns CDR1 MNHEY and CDR2 SVGEGT. The CDR3 runs 15 residues. The V and J ends lost 3 bases and 5 bases respectively, with 16 bases between them. CDR3 nucleotides: TGTGCCAGCAGTTATTCCCATGACAGAAGGGAGACCCAGTACTTC. Protein: CASSYSHDRRETQYF.

This sequence joins TRBV2 and TRBJ1-2; D is perhaps TRBD1 (5 bases). CDR1 is SNHLY and CDR2 is FYNNEI in the germline V gene. V was trimmed by 6 bases and J by 4 bases, leaving 15 bases between them. CDR3 length equals 14 residues. Here the CDR3 reads CASRLGEGSYGYTF. For the CDR3, the DNA is TGTGCCAGCAGATTAGGGGAGGGGTCCTATGGCTACACCTTC.

This clone was detected a few times. The V call is TRBV11-3, the J call TRBJ2-7, with D tentatively TRBD2 (5 bases). The CDR3 is 12 amino acids. Germline V CDR1 and CDR2: SGHNT, YENEEA. V lost 5 bases to trimming and J lost 6 bases, with 11 bases between them. CDR3 sequence reads: CASSAGLLEQYV. CDR3 DNA sequence: TGTGCCAGCAGCGCCGGACTTCTCGAGCAGTACGTC.

The V call is TRBV7-2, the J call TRBJ1-2, with a tentative D call TRBD1 (5 bases). The CDR3 is 15 residues long. The germline V and J ends were trimmed by 0 bases and 8 bases, with 16 bases remaining between them. Germline V lookup: CDR1 SGHTA, CDR2 FQGNSA. The CDR3 here is CASSLAPGWGEGYTF. The CDR3 DNA reads as TGTGCCAGCAGCTTAGCCCCAGGGTGGGGCGAAGGCTACACCTTC. Full variable domain (remainder filled in from reference TRBV7-2 and TRBJ1-2): GAGVSQSPSNKVTEKGKDVELRCDPISGHTALYWYRQSLGQGLEFLIYFQGNSAPDKSGLPSDRFSAERTGGSVSTLTIQRTQQEDSAVYLCASSLAPGWGEGYTFGSGTRLTVV.

The CDR3 region is CASTPGAHEKLFF. CDR3 DNA: TGTGCCAGTACCCCAGGGGCTCATGAAAAACTGTTTTTT. The chain links TRBV19 to TRBJ1-4, with TRBD1 as a possible D gene (6 bases). Germline CDR1 reads LNHDA; CDR2 reads SQIVND (reference sequence). The CDR3 covers 13 residues. Trimming left V 7 bases short and J 6 bases short, with 12 bases between.

The chain combines TRBV30 with TRBJ2-2, with D possibly being TRBD2 (5 bases). V was clipped by 3 bases and J by 4 bases, with 15 bases between them. Germline V gene sequence: CDR1 GTSNPN, CDR2 SVGIG (reference sequence). This CDR3 comprises 15 residues. The CDR3 bases are TGTGCCTGGAGCGGATTCGGGGTATCCACCGGGGAGCTGTTTTTT. The encoded protein is CAWSGFGVSTGELFF.

The V call is TRBV27, the J call TRBJ2-1, with 8 bases that match TRBD1. The ends lost 7 bases at V and 4 bases at J; junction bases unmatched: 6. CDR1 is MNHEY and CDR2 is SMNVEV in the germline V gene (reference sequence). The CDR3 contains 14 residues. As DNA, the CDR3 is TGTGCCAGCAAAGGACAGGGCATTTACAATGAGCAGTTCTTC. Its translation: CASKGQGIYNEQFF.

V and J are TRBV5-1 and TRBJ1-3; 12 positions match TRBD1. This CDR3 region has 17 residues. Germline loops: CDR1 SGHRS, CDR2 YFSETQ. Trimming took 3 bases from V and 1 from J; bases not matched to a gene: 5. CDR3 sequence: CASSSGDRGLSGNTIYF. In DNA form, the CDR3 reads TGCGCCAGCAGCTCGGGGGACAGGGGGCTTTCTGGAAACACCATATATTTT.

The J gene is TRBJ2-7, the V gene TRBV6-1, with no clear D. This CDR3 comprises 12 residues. Germline CDR1 and CDR2: MNHNS and SASEGT. V dropped 2 bases and J dropped 6 bases, with 8 bases sitting between them. CDR3 in amino acids: CASSESRVEQYV. CDR3 bases: TGTGCCAGCAGTGAAAGCCGGGTCGAGCAGTACGTC.

This chain links TRBV7-3 with TRBJ2-1, with D possibly TRBD2 on 5 matching bases. The germline gives CDR1 SGHTA, CDR2 FQGTGA. This CDR3 spans 15 amino acids. The V gene lost 6 bases and the J gene lost 6 bases, with 18 bases spanning the gap. The CDR3 region has the DNA TGTGCCAGCAGGGCCGGACCCCAAGAGGGCAATGAGCAGTTCTTC. As protein: CASRAGPQEGNEQFF.

This clone was seen more than once but under ten times. The CDR3 is CASSIGRGNQPQHF. The DNA of the CDR3 is TGTGCCAGTAGTATAGGCAGGGGCAATCAGCCCCAGCATTTT. The V and J genes are TRBV19 and TRBJ1-5; D might be TRBD1 (5 bases). Per the germline V gene, CDR1 is LNHDA and CDR2 is SQIVND (reference sequence). The CDR3 sequence is 14 residues long. The ends were cut back, 1 base at V and 2 bases at J, with 6 bases in the middle.

J is TRBJ1-1 and V is TRBV5-6; D unclear. The CDR3 extends over 13 amino acids. CDR1 and CDR2 from the germline V gene are SGHDT and YYEEEE. V lost 1 base and J lost 2, with 6 bases in between. Here the CDR3 reads CASSLLANTEAFF. The DNA for the CDR3 is TGTGCCAGCAGCTTGCTAGCTAACACTGAAGCTTTCTTT.

This clone was seen a handful of times. The chain joins TRBV9 to TRBJ2-2; no firm D call. This CDR3 spans 14 amino acids. Germline CDR1 SGDLS, CDR2 YYNGEE. V shed 0 bases and J shed 1 base, with 4 bases lying between them. CDR3 amino acids: CASSVGRNTGELFF. The CDR3 bases are TGTGCCAGCAGCGTAGGCAGGAACACCGGGGAGCTGTTTTTT.

V gene TRBV13 combines with J gene TRBJ1-2; 7 bases fit TRBD1. Unmatched junction bases numbered 6, after V lost 1 base and J lost 4 bases. The CDR3 is 15 amino acids. Germline CDR1 and CDR2: PRHDT and FYEKMQ (reference sequence). As DNA, the CDR3 is TGTGCCAGCAGCTTAGTCGGGGACAGTGGCTATGGCTACACCTTC. As protein: CASSLVGDSGYGYTF. The whole variable domain, filled in from reference TRBV13 and TRBJ1-2, reads AAGVIQSPRHLIKEKRETATLKCYPIPRHDTVYWYQQGPGQDPQFLISFYEKMQSDKGSIPDRFSAQQFSDYHSELNMSSLELGDSALYFCASSLVGDSGYGYTFGSGTRLTVV.

The chain carries TRBV2 and TRBJ2-2; TRBD1 is a possible D gene (6 bases). The CDR3 runs 14 residues. Per germline, CDR1 SNHLY and CDR2 FYNNEI. With 5 bases removed from V and 4 bases from J, the gap between germline ends came to 11 bases. The CDR3 nucleotides are TGTGCCAGCAGTTTCACAGGGTCCACCGGGGAGCTGTTTTTT. This encodes CASSFTGSTGELFF.

V gene TRBV30 combines with J gene TRBJ1-2, with D possibly TRBD1 on 6 matching bases. V dropped 2 bases and J dropped 7 bases, with 17 bases sitting between them. Germline V gene data show CDR1 as GTSNPN and CDR2 as SVGIG (reference sequence). This CDR3 comprises 14 residues. The chain's CDR3 is CAWSSPGDEGGYTF. The CDR3 coding sequence is TGTGCCTGGAGTAGCCCAGGGGATGAAGGTGGCTACACCTTC.

The gene calls are TRBV7-2 and TRBJ1-1; 7 bases line up with TRBD1. The V and J ends lost 4 bases and 4 bases, in that order; junction bases with no gene match: 9. Germline CDR1 SGHTA, CDR2 FQGNSA. The CDR3 loop spans 15 amino acids. The CDR3 here is CASSSRGRWGTEAFF. In DNA form, the CDR3 reads TGTGCCAGCAGCTCGAGGGGGCGATGGGGCACTGAAGCTTTCTTT.